This T cell receptor (beta chain) was observed in a study of vaccination effects on CD4 cells after COVID-19. The method was immunoSEQ multiplex PCR; TCRdb's version includes in-frame clones alone and lacks a portion of them. Of tens of thousands of clones detected, roughly four fifths appear once; the ten largest clones hold roughly 14%. General study points: There was only 1 of 255 vaccine-induced clones in healthy vaccinees that cross-reacted with common cold coronaviruses. Both infection-induced and vaccine-induced clones contracted markedly at late post-vaccination timepoints.

This clone was observed once. Its antigen is unidentified. This CDR3 has 14 amino acids. CDR1 SGHNT and CDR2 YENEEA come from the germline V gene. V shed 5 bases and J shed 14 bases, with 22 bases lying between them. Antigen-specific CD4+ T cells were expanded with viral peptide pools in the ViraFEST assay before sequencing. CD4+ T cells were isolated after about eleven days of culture. Every participant took two doses of the BNT162b2 or mRNA-1273 vaccine. People in the vaccine group had not been infected with SARS-CoV-2 before, and their nucleocapsid antibodies were negative. Replacing half the medium with IL-2 medium was done on days 3 and 7.

The sequenced sample was CD4+ T cells from PBMCs cultured with HCoV-229E spike peptides, obtained after COVID-19 vaccination. This TCR derives from a human donor who received a COVID-19 vaccine. The rearrangement joins TRBV11-3 to TRBJ2-1; TRBD1 or TRBD2 may be the D gene (7 bases each). CDR3 sequence: CASSPRGVAGEEFF. CDR3 nucleotides: TGTGCCAGCAGCCCCAGGGGGGTTGCGGGGGAGGAGTTCTTC.